This TCR beta chain is from a study of blood T cell repertoires in COVID-19. Per the study methods: Estimation of nucleated cell counts relied on the amplification of reference gene primers. Here immunoSEQ multiplex PCR was the method, and the copy in TCRdb shows in-frame clones only, minus some. The V and J calls and the clone size are those of that table, but D and trimming were determined from the DNA. The sample has about 250,000 clones; 70% to 90% are singletons. CDR1 and CDR2 (germline): SGHTA, FQGNSA. The CDR3 is 16 residues long. Germline trimming cut 5 bases from V and 3 bases from J; bases unmatched to any gene: 8. This clone was counted once.

J is TRBJ2-2 and V is TRBV7-2; 8 bases are a match to TRBD1. The receptor comes from a man older than 75 with acute or convalescent COVID-19. The sample taken for sequencing was peripheral blood. The CDR3 bases are TGTGCCAGCAGCCCGCCGGGACAGGCGGACACCGGGGAGCTGTTTTTT. As protein: CASSPPGQADTGELFF.